A single sample is the source of the 19 T cell receptor beta chains below, sequenced in a study of identical twins. TCRdb analysed the 5' RACE reads with MiXCR anew, one entry per CDR3 protein. The data contain around 1.7 million distinct CDR3 sequences, about 31% of them singletons. Source material: cord blood. The receptors were gathered from a newborn girl in good health.

V usage is TRBV18 and J usage is TRBJ2-3; 11 bases match TRBD2. The germline gives CDR1 KGHSH, CDR2 LQKENI. V was clipped by 3 bases and J by 6 bases; unmatched bases: 17. The CDR3 runs 19 residues. The CDR3 nucleotides read TGTGCCAGCTCACCGCTTTCTTCGGCTAGCGGGAGGTTCGCGGATACGCAGTATTTT. Translating it yields CASSPLSSASGRFADTQYF.

This clonotype was picked up a small number of times. The chain carries TRBV11-2 and TRBJ2-4; 10 bases are shared with TRBD1. The DNA end favors TRBJ2-7, so the J call may be wrong. In germline, CDR1 is SGHAT, CDR2 FQNNGV. This CDR3 comprises 16 residues. The CDR3 DNA is TGTGCCAGCAGCTTAGCTCCCGGGACAGGGGTATACGAGCAGTACTTC. This sequence encodes CASSLAPGTGVYEQYF.

This clonotype was observed a handful of times. The chain couples TRBV12-3 or TRBV12-4 to TRBJ2-1; D not certain. The CDR3 length is 12 residues. Between the trimmed V and J ends, which lost 5 bases and 7 bases, there was a span of 9 bases. The CDR3 region is CASSMIENEQFF. DNA of the CDR3: TGTGCCAGCAGTATGATAGAAAATGAGCAGTTCTTC.

The rearrangement links TRBV28 to TRBJ1-1; 8 positions match TRBD1. CDR1 and CDR2 from the germline V gene are MDHEN and SYDVKM. The V gene end was trimmed by 9 bases and the J gene end by 7 bases; junction bases not matched to a gene: 10. This CDR3 contains 13 residues. CDR3 residues: CASPSTGGGEAFF. The CDR3 nucleotides are TGTGCCAGTCCCTCCACAGGGGGGGGTGAAGCTTTCTTT.

About this clonotype itself: Mismatch with germline at one junction end may stem from a read error. The chain is built from TRBV4-1 and TRBJ2-6; 7 bases line up with TRBD1. Germline V gene data show CDR1 as MGHRA and CDR2 as YSYEKL. The CDR3 sequence is 19 residues long. The CDR3 bases are TGCGCCAGCGGCCAAGTCCGGGACAGTTTACGATCTGGGGCCAACGTCCTGACTTTC. This translates into CASGQVRDSLRSGANVLTF.

This clonotype was seen more than once but under ten times. V and J are TRBV21-1 and TRBJ2-7; the table's D gene call, TRBD1, was not cross checked with the DNA. TRBV21-1 is deemed a pseudogene. CDR3 length: 13 residues. The CDR3 DNA reads TGTGCCAGGGTAGTGGGGACAGCCTACGAGCAGTACTTC. The encoded protein is CARVVGTAYEQYF.

The chain is built from TRBV12-3 or TRBV12-4 and TRBJ1-3; no clear D. With 3 bases removed from V and 0 bases from J, the gap between germline ends came to 6 bases. CDR3 length equals 14 residues. CDR3 region: CASSFRYSGNTIYF. The CDR3 region has the DNA TGTGCCAGCAGTTTTCGGTACTCTGGAAACACCATATATTTT.

This clonotype has just a few counts. The genes are TRBV7-2 and TRBJ1-1; tentatively, D is TRBD1 (6 bases). This CDR3 has 11 residues. The V gene's germline CDR1 is SGHTA and CDR2 FQGNSA. The V end was cut by 3 bases, the J end by 11 bases, with 10 bases between. In DNA, the CDR3 is TGTGCCAGCAGCTTTCCAGGGGACGCTTTCTTT. Residues: CASSFPGDAFF.

Details on this clonotype: A much larger clone differs by one base, so this may be a read error. V and J are TRBV3-1 and TRBJ2-5; 8 bases match TRBD2. The CDR3 spans 16 residues. The germline gives CDR1 LGHDT, CDR2 YNNKEL (reference sequence). The chain's CDR3 is CAGSPGTSSNQETQYF. CDR3 in DNA: TGTGCCGGCAGCCCGGGGACTAGTTCAAACCAAGAGACCCAGTACTTC.

The CDR3 is CASSLARAGGDNEQYF. The CDR3 DNA reads TGTGCCAGCAGCTTAGCGAGAGCGGGGGGCGACAATGAGCAGTACTTC. The chain combines TRBV7-2 with TRBJ2-4; 9 positions match TRBD2. The V segment lost 0 bases and the J segment 13 bases; nucleotides outside the gene matches: 13. Germline assignment: CDR1 SGHTA and CDR2 FQGNSA. The CDR3 covers 16 residues.

This clonotype was detected ten times or more. J is TRBJ2-1 and V is TRBV6-1; 7 bases align to TRBD1. Germline trimming cut 7 bases from V and 4 bases from J; bases unmatched to any gene: 10. Germline CDR1 MNHNS, CDR2 SASEGT. The CDR3 sequence is 15 residues long. In nucleotides, the CDR3 is TGTGCCAGCATACGAACAGGGGTTGCGTACAATGAGCAGTTCTTC. This encodes CASIRTGVAYNEQFF.

The V call is TRBV15, the J call TRBJ2-3; 9 nucleotides align to TRBD2. CDR3 length: 17 residues. Trimming cost V 0 bases and J 2 bases; bases outside gene matches: 6. Germline loops: CDR1 LNHNV, CDR2 YYDKDF (reference sequence). CDR3 sequence (DNA): TGTGCCACCAGCAGAGATATGGCTAGCGGGGCCACAGATACGCAGTATTTT. Translation gives CATSRDMASGATDTQYF.

In this sample, this clonotype turned up a few times. V is TRBV11-2 and J is TRBJ1-5; 9 nucleotides line up with TRBD1. From germline, CDR1 is SGHAT and CDR2 FQNNGV. Losses at the gene ends were 5 bases for V and 5 bases for J; bases not matched to a gene: 4. CDR3 size: 14 residues. The CDR3 loop is CASSPRTGDQPQHF. The CDR3 DNA is TGTGCCAGCAGCCCGCGGACAGGGGATCAGCCCCAGCATTTT.

Comments on this clonotype: This is likely a read error, given that the CDR3 carries no conserved phenylalanine or tryptophan at its end. The V call is TRBV28, the J call TRBJ2-7; D is ambiguous. This CDR3 comprises 12 residues. Germline-derived CDR1 and CDR2 are MDHEN and SYDVKM. Trimming took off 6 bases at V and 0 bases at J, with 6 bases between the two ends. Here the CDR3 reads CASRLSSYEQYC. For the CDR3, the DNA is TGTGCCAGCAGGCTAAGCTCCTACGAGCAGTACTGC.

The table lists this clonotype with a few counts. Mismatch with germline at one junction end may stem from a read error. V gene TRBV2 combines with J gene TRBJ2-1, with D possibly TRBD2 on 6 matching bases. This CDR3 region has 15 residues. CDR1 is SNHLY, CDR2 FYNNEI, per germline. In DNA form, the CDR3 reads TGTGCCAGCAGGGAGGGGCTAGCATCCTACAATGAGCGGTTCTTC. Protein: CASREGLASYNERFF.

The rearrangement links TRBV18 to TRBJ2-1, with D perhaps TRBD2 (6 bases). The CDR3 extends over 18 amino acids. Per germline, CDR1 KGHSH and CDR2 LQKENI. The ends were cut back, 1 base at V and 0 bases at J, with 16 bases in the middle. The CDR3 loop reads CASSPLVSAGVSYNEQFF. For the CDR3, the DNA is TGTGCCAGCTCACCACTGGTCTCAGCGGGTGTCTCCTACAATGAGCAGTTCTTC.

The V call is TRBV5-1, the J call TRBJ2-3, with TRBD2 identical over 7 bases. CDR3 size: 15 residues. Per germline, CDR1 SGHRS and CDR2 YFSETQ. Losses at the gene ends were 3 bases for V and 6 bases for J; bases not matched to a gene: 10. CDR3 nucleotides: TGCGCCAGCAGCTCCCTCACTAGCGTGGGTGATACGCAGTATTTT. It yields the protein CASSSLTSVGDTQYF.

This chain joins TRBV2 and TRBJ2-6, with D maybe TRBD1 (5 bases). With 8 bases removed from V and 2 bases from J, the gap between germline ends came to 16 bases. The CDR3 is 16 residues long. Germline-derived CDR1 and CDR2 are SNHLY and FYNNEI. CDR3 residues: CASQTASKAGANVLTF. In nucleotides, the CDR3 is TGTGCCAGCCAGACAGCGTCCAAAGCTGGGGCCAACGTCCTGACTTTC.

This chain links TRBV6-2 or TRBV6-3 with TRBJ2-5; TRBD2 matches at 8 bases. The CDR3 extends over 15 amino acids. Germline V gene data show CDR1 as MNHEY and CDR2 as SVGEGT. Trimming took 8 bases from V and 7 from J; bases not matched to a gene: 15. The CDR3 DNA sequence: TGTGCCAGCGCCACCTCTCCGGGACTAGGGGGGACCCAGTACTTC. It codes for CASATSPGLGGTQYF.